What follows are 25 T cell receptor beta chains derived from one specimen sequenced in a study of T cells after yellow fever vaccination. TCRdb itself ran the 5' RACE reads through MiXCR, one entry per CDR3 protein. The sample yields 350,000 or so distinct CDR3 sequences, approximately 8% seen once. The sample consisted of PBMCs, taken more than 35 days after the first yellow fever vaccination. The receptors come from a man aged 18 to 35 who received the YFV17D yellow fever vaccine.

This chain connects TRBV18 to TRBJ2-7, with TRBD2 matching over 12 bases. Germline CDR1 and CDR2: KGHSH and LQKENI. The CDR3 totals 15 residues. Losses at the gene ends were 2 bases for V and 1 base for J; bases not matched to a gene: 0. The CDR3 loop is CASSPGTSGSYEQYV. CDR3 coding DNA: TGTGCCAGCTCACCAGGGACTAGCGGGTCCTACGAGCAGTACGTC.

As to this clonotype: The junction departs from the called germline gene at one end, perhaps through a read error. The chain has TRBV5-1 and TRBJ1-2; unclear D gene. This CDR3 region has 15 residues. In germline, CDR1 is SGHRS, CDR2 YFSETQ. The CDR3 DNA reads as TGCGCCACCAGCTCCTATGTTGGCGCTAACTATGGCTACACCTTC. As protein: CATSSYVGANYGYTF. The whole variable domain, filled in from reference TRBV5-1 and TRBJ1-2, reads KAGVTQTPRYLIKTRGQQVTLSCSPISGHRSVSWYQQTPGQGLQFLFEYFSETQRNKGNFPGRFSGRQFSNSRSEMNVSTLELGDSALYLCATSSYVGANYGYTFGSGTRLTVV.

CDR3 nucleotide sequence: TGTGCCAGCAGTCGGACAGGCTCCTATGGCTACACCTTC. It is translated as CASSRTGSYGYTF. The V gene is TRBV12-3 or TRBV12-4, the J gene TRBJ1-2, with 7 bases fitting TRBD1. The J segment lost 4 bases and the V segment lost 5 bases, leaving 4 bases of the junction unmatched. This CDR3 has 13 residues.

This clonotype turned up a few times. V gene TRBV5-1 combines with J gene TRBJ2-5, with a tentative D call TRBD1 (5 bases). This CDR3 has 14 residues. V was shortened by 4 bases and J by 0 bases, with 10 bases between the two germline ends. CDR1 and CDR2 (germline): SGHRS, YFSETQ. CDR3: CASSLPRDQETQYF. The CDR3 nucleotides are TGCGCCAGCAGCCTTCCCAGGGACCAAGAGACCCAGTACTTC.

This clonotype was detected many times. The chain has TRBV5-1 and TRBJ2-3; 8 bases fit TRBD2. V was clipped by 3 bases and J by 4 bases; unmatched bases: 4. Germline V gives CDR1 SGHRS, CDR2 YFSETQ. CDR3 size: 14 residues. The CDR3, as DNA: TGCGCCAGCAGCTCGATGACTAGCGCAGATACGCAGTATTTT. This translates into CASSSMTSADTQYF. Full variable domain (outside the CDR3, taken from reference TRBV5-1 and TRBJ2-3): KAGVTQTPRYLIKTRGQQVTLSCSPISGHRSVSWYQQTPGQGLQFLFEYFSETQRNKGNFPGRFSGRQFSNSRSEMNVSTLELGDSALYLCASSSMTSADTQYFGPGTRLTVL.

This clonotype was seen ten or more times. The chain couples TRBV11-2 to TRBJ2-1, with D unclear. This CDR3 contains 11 residues. V lost 0 bases, J lost 9 bases, and 3 bases lay in between. Germline CDR1 is SGHAT and CDR2 is FQNNGV. CDR3 region: CASSLDFEQFF. The CDR3 DNA reads TGTGCCAGCAGCTTAGACTTTGAGCAGTTCTTC. Full variable domain (remainder filled in from reference TRBV11-2 and TRBJ2-1): EAGVAQSPRYKIIEKRQSVAFWCNPISGHATLYWYQQILGQGPKLLIQFQNNGVVDDSQLPKDRFSAERLKGVDSTLKIQPAKLEDSAVYLCASSLDFEQFFGPGTRLTVL.

The gene calls are TRBV4-1 and TRBJ2-1, with D tentatively TRBD1 (7 bases). The germline V gene has CDR1 MGHRA and CDR2 YSYEKL. The CDR3 spans 14 residues. The ends were cut back, 0 bases at V and 6 bases at J, with 9 bases in the middle. The CDR3 is CASSQDQGGNEQFF. The CDR3 DNA follows: TGCGCCAGCAGCCAAGATCAGGGGGGCAATGAGCAGTTCTTC.

This clonotype was picked up a small number of times. This chain links TRBV7-2 with TRBJ2-7, with D possibly being TRBD1 (5 bases). This CDR3 contains 13 residues. V lost 3 bases and J 5 bases, leaving 11 bases between the germline ends. The germline V gene encodes CDR1 SGHTA and CDR2 FQGNSA. CDR3 in amino acids: CASSLQGRNEQYV. The CDR3 bases are TGTGCCAGCAGCTTGCAGGGTAGGAACGAGCAGTACGTC.

This chain links TRBV9 with TRBJ1-2; D is uncertain. The CDR3 is 15 amino acids. Trimming stripped 4 bases from V and 4 bases from J, with 17 bases between. CDR1 is SGDLS and CDR2 is YYNGEE in the germline V gene. The CDR3 DNA follows: TGTGCCAGCAGCCCTCCGGGAGCCCTCGGCTATGGCTACACCTTC. This encodes CASSPPGALGYGYTF.

This chain links TRBV5-1 with TRBJ2-2; tentatively, D is TRBD2 (5 bases). Germline V gene data show CDR1 as SGHRS and CDR2 as YFSETQ. Deletions cut 4 bases from V and 1 base from J, with 14 bases between. The CDR3 length is 16 residues. CDR3 sequence: CASSIGLAWNTGELFF. CDR3 sequence (DNA): TGCGCCAGCAGCATTGGCCTAGCTTGGAACACCGGGGAGCTGTTTTTT.

This clonotype has at least ten counts. Germline is not matched at one junction end, which may reflect a read error. J is TRBJ2-2 and V is TRBV7-9; D is tentatively TRBD1 or TRBD2 (6 bases each). The germline gives CDR1 SEHNR, CDR2 FQNEAQ (reference sequence). The CDR3 covers 17 residues. This CDR3 reads CASRLGGRQTNTGELFF. The CDR3 DNA follows: TGTGCCAGCAGGTTAGGGGGGCGGCAGACGAACACCGGGGAGCTGTTTTTT.

This clonotype has only a few counts. The J gene is TRBJ2-7, the V gene TRBV5-5, with D possibly TRBD2 on 5 matching bases. Trimming stripped 3 bases from V and 3 bases from J, with 16 bases between. This CDR3 comprises 15 residues. From germline, CDR1 is SGHKS and CDR2 YYEKEE (reference sequence). CDR3 residues: CASSWTYSELYEQYV. CDR3 bases: TGTGCCAGCAGCTGGACTTATTCCGAACTCTACGAGCAGTACGTC.

V and J are TRBV2 and TRBJ2-3; no clear D gene. This CDR3 spans 15 amino acids. V was clipped by 6 bases and J by 2 bases, with 15 bases between them. Germline CDR1 is SNHLY and CDR2 is FYNNEI. The CDR3: CASRGGTTYTDTQYF. CDR3 coding DNA: TGTGCCAGCAGGGGTGGCACCACGTACACAGATACGCAGTATTTT.

This clonotype was counted only a few times. V is TRBV5-1 and J is TRBJ2-1; 8 nucleotides line up with TRBD1. The CDR3 length is 14 residues. Germline loops: CDR1 SGHRS, CDR2 YFSETQ. V lost 4 bases to trimming and J lost 8 bases; unmatched junction nucleotides: 8. CDR3 coding DNA: TGCGCCAGCAGCCAGATGACAGGGGACGATGAGCAGTTCTTC. Protein: CASSQMTGDDEQFF.

The chain employs TRBV7-2 and TRBJ1-5; D gene unclear. The CDR3 is 15 amino acids. Trimming removed 1 base from V and 4 bases from J, with 11 bases in between. Germline V gene data show CDR1 as SGHTA and CDR2 as FQGNSA. CDR3 DNA sequence: TGTGCCAGCAGCTTAGACCGCATTATTAATCAGCCCCAGCATTTT. Protein sequence: CASSLDRIINQPQHF.

In this sample, this clonotype turned up a few times. The chain employs TRBV7-6 and TRBJ2-2, with D perhaps TRBD1 (6 bases). The CDR3 has 19 residues. Looked up from germline, CDR1 is SGHVS and CDR2 is FNYEAQ. Trimming took off 3 bases at V and 5 bases at J, with 25 bases between the two ends. DNA for the CDR3: TGTGCCAGCAGCTTCAATTCGTGGGGGCAGGCGGCAGGGACCGGGGAGCTGTTTTTT. This codes for CASSFNSWGQAAGTGELFF.

This clonotype came up a few times. This chain links TRBV2 with TRBJ1-5, with unresolved D. With 3 bases removed from V and 6 bases from J, the gap between germline ends came to 6 bases. The germline gives CDR1 SNHLY, CDR2 FYNNEI. This CDR3 region has 12 residues. CDR3: CASSDDTQPQHF. In DNA, the CDR3 is TGTGCCAGCAGTGACGACACTCAGCCCCAGCATTTT.

This clonotype occurred many times. The chain uses TRBV29-1 and TRBJ2-3, with 11 bases identical to TRBD2. Germline V gene data show CDR1 as SQVTM and CDR2 as ANQGSEA. This CDR3 has 15 amino acids. The trim removed 6 bases at V and 2 bases at J, leaving 7 bases unmatched. As DNA, the CDR3 is TGCAGCGTAAGAACTAGCGGGGGTTACACAGATACGCAGTATTTT. It yields the protein CSVRTSGGYTDTQYF.

This clonotype turned up a few times. DNA of the CDR3: TGTGCCAGCAGCTTAGCACAGCCCCCCTACGAGCAGTACTTC. Translating gives CASSLAQPPYEQYF. The chain uses TRBV7-9 and TRBJ2-7; D remains unclear. V shed 0 bases and J shed 2 bases, with 8 bases lying between them. CDR1 is SEHNR and CDR2 is FQNEAQ in the germline V gene (reference sequence). The CDR3 loop spans 14 amino acids.

This clonotype was counted a single time. The V and J genes are TRBV7-2 and TRBJ1-2, with 7 nucleotides matching TRBD1. The CDR3 has 14 residues. Trimming took 1 base from V and 5 from J; bases not matched to a gene: 4. CDR1 and CDR2 (germline): SGHTA, FQGNSA. The CDR3 bases are TGTGCCAGCAGCTTAGGGGGACAGAGTTATGGCTACACCTTC. It yields the protein CASSLGGQSYGYTF. Supplemented by reference TRBV7-2 and TRBJ1-2, the full variable domain reads GAGVSQSPSNKVTEKGKDVELRCDPISGHTALYWYRQSLGQGLEFLIYFQGNSAPDKSGLPSDRFSAERTGGSVSTLTIQRTQQEDSAVYLCASSLGGQSYGYTFGSGTRLTVV.

The rearrangement uses TRBV7-9 and TRBJ2-5, with 8 bases fitting TRBD2. The CDR3 has 16 amino acids. The V segment lost 4 bases and the J segment 7 bases; nucleotides outside the gene matches: 14. The germline gives CDR1 SEHNR, CDR2 FQNEAQ (reference sequence). The chain's CDR3 is CASSSGLAGGVGTQYF. As DNA, the CDR3 is TGTGCCAGCAGCTCCGGACTAGCCGGGGGAGTAGGGACCCAGTACTTC.

This chain links TRBV6-2 or TRBV6-3 with TRBJ2-1; 10 bases agree with TRBD1. The trim removed 5 bases at V and 2 bases at J, leaving 9 bases unmatched. The CDR3 consists of 17 residues. Germline lookup yields CDR1 MNHEY and CDR2 SVGEGT. The CDR3 bases are TGTGCCAGCAGTCCCCGGACAGGGGGTCTTCCCTACAATGAGCAGTTCTTC. It specifies CASSPRTGGLPYNEQFF.

The rearrangement uses TRBV20-1 and TRBJ2-5; no clear D gene. V lost 1 base, J lost 0 bases, and 12 bases lay in between. Germline loops: CDR1 DFQATT, CDR2 SNEGSKA (reference sequence). This CDR3 has 15 amino acids. CDR3 residues: CSARVSAIYQETQYF. The CDR3 region has the DNA TGCAGTGCTAGAGTTTCGGCTATCTACCAAGAGACCCAGTACTTC.

This chain links TRBV24-1 with TRBJ2-3; 8 nucleotides align to TRBD1. Germline CDR1 reads KGHDR; CDR2 reads SFDVKD. Losses at the gene ends were 3 bases for V and 4 bases for J; bases not matched to a gene: 5. The CDR3 totals 15 residues. The DNA of the CDR3 is TGTGCCACCAGTGATAATACACAGGGGGCAGATACGCAGTATTTT. Protein sequence: CATSDNTQGADTQYF.

The chain joins TRBV5-1 to TRBJ2-7; D is ambiguous. Germline values: CDR1 SGHRS, CDR2 YFSETQ. This CDR3 is built from 12 residues. V was trimmed by 5 bases and J by 6 bases, leaving 12 bases between them. In DNA form, the CDR3 reads TGCGCCAGCAGATTTGGGCGAGGCGAGCAGTACTTC. Translation: CASRFGRGEQYF.